The 30 T cell receptor beta chains listed next were all sequenced from one sample in a study of patients and donors after allogeneic stem cell transplantation. TCRdb passed the RT-PCR reads through MiXCR, listing each CDR3 protein once. Among 150,000 to 250,000 distinct CDR3 sequences listed, 35% to 50% were seen once. What was sequenced was blood, either unsorted or a sorted T cell fraction (not recorded which). The receptors were sampled from a human donor who was either an allogeneic HSCT recipient or a stem cell or donor lymphocyte infusion donor (not recorded which). It is not recorded whose cells these are; they may come from a transplant donor.

There are a few counts of this clonotype. The CDR3 loop reads CASSSTGGGYTF. The CDR3 DNA sequence: TGTGCCAGCAGTTCGACAGGGGGAGGCTACACCTTC. The chain carries TRBV28 and TRBJ1-2; 9 nucleotides line up with TRBD1. After removal of 4 bases from V and 8 bases from J, the junction contained 2 bases not matched to a gene. The germline V gene encodes CDR1 MDHEN and CDR2 SYDVKM. The CDR3 totals 12 residues.

The sample holds a few counts of this clonotype. The chain recombines TRBV7-2 with TRBJ1-5; maybe TRBD1 (6 bases). V lost 5 bases, J lost 7 bases, and 12 bases lay in between. This CDR3 region has 13 residues. Germline V CDR1 and CDR2: SGHTA, FQGNSA. CDR3 protein: CASSMPGEQPQHF. In DNA form, the CDR3 reads TGTGCCAGCAGCATGCCAGGGGAGCAGCCCCAGCATTTT.

This clonotype has more than one count but fewer than ten. The rearrangement links TRBV9 to TRBJ1-1; the D gene is possibly TRBD1 (5 bases). Deletions cut 4 bases from V and 1 base from J, with 17 bases between. Germline V gene data show CDR1 as SGDLS and CDR2 as YYNGEE. The CDR3 is made up of 16 amino acids. CDR3 region: CASSSPVGESNTEAFF. The DNA of the CDR3 is TGTGCCAGCAGCTCCCCGGTGGGGGAATCGAACACTGAAGCTTTCTTT.

The sample holds a few counts of this clonotype. The chain employs TRBV5-1 and TRBJ2-1; D is possibly TRBD1 or TRBD2 (5 bases each). This CDR3 is 15 amino acids long. Trimming took off 0 bases at V and 8 bases at J, with 15 bases between the two ends. From germline, CDR1 is SGHRS and CDR2 YFSETQ. The CDR3 sequence is CASSLEWPRGDEQFF. The CDR3 DNA follows: TGCGCCAGCAGCTTGGAATGGCCCCGAGGGGATGAGCAGTTCTTC.

The chain links TRBV2 to TRBJ1-3; 7 nucleotides align to TRBD1. With V trimmed by 4 bases and J by 5 bases, 8 bases remained unmatched. CDR1 is SNHLY, CDR2 FYNNEI, per germline. There are 15 residues in the CDR3. The CDR3 sequence is CASSVDGQVRNTIYF. CDR3 sequence (DNA): TGTGCCAGCAGTGTCGACGGACAGGTCCGAAACACCATATATTTT.

This clonotype was observed at least ten times. This sequence joins TRBV7-8 and TRBJ1-5; 9 bases are a match to TRBD1. The germline gives CDR1 SGHVS, CDR2 FQNEAQ. The V gene end was trimmed by 6 bases and the J gene end by 4 bases; junction bases not matched to a gene: 10. This CDR3 contains 16 residues. CDR3 loop: CASSLQTGGGNQPQHF. The DNA of the CDR3 is TGTGCCAGCAGTCTCCAGACAGGGGGGGGAAATCAGCCCCAGCATTTT.

The V and J genes are TRBV5-1 and TRBJ1-2, with TRBD1 matching 7 bases. The CDR3 sequence is 15 residues long. Looked up from germline, CDR1 is SGHRS and CDR2 is YFSETQ. V dropped 0 bases and J dropped 4; count of bases not matched to a gene: 6. The CDR3 protein is CASSLETGDFYGYTF. DNA of the CDR3: TGCGCCAGCAGCTTGGAAACAGGGGATTTCTATGGCTACACCTTC.

The V call is TRBV6-5, the J call TRBJ2-7; D not resolved. Germline loops: CDR1 MNHEY, CDR2 SVGAGI. CDR3 length: 12 residues. The germline V and J ends were trimmed by 2 bases and 7 bases, with 9 bases remaining between them. CDR3 coding DNA: TGTGCCAGCAGTTACGGAAGTGGAGAGCAGTACTTC. Protein: CASSYGSGEQYF.

The J gene is TRBJ1-1, the V gene TRBV12-3 or TRBV12-4; D unresolved. Trimming took off 2 bases at V and 3 bases at J, with 13 bases between the two ends. The CDR3 has 15 amino acids. The DNA for the CDR3 is TGTGCCAGCAGTTTAAGCGTGGGTGGGTACACTGAAGCTTTCTTT. Translated, it gives CASSLSVGGYTEAFF.

The genes are TRBV7-2 and TRBJ2-5; 7 nucleotides agree with TRBD1. Per germline, CDR1 SGHTA and CDR2 FQGNSA. The junction had 9 bases not matched to a gene; V was cut back by 3 bases and J by 5 bases. The CDR3 sequence is 15 residues long. The CDR3 protein is CASSFYRGLGETQYF. CDR3 DNA sequence: TGTGCCAGCAGCTTCTACAGGGGTCTGGGGGAGACCCAGTACTTC.

The chain carries TRBV6-2 or TRBV6-3 and TRBJ2-7, with TRBD1 matching over 9 bases. V dropped 3 bases and J dropped 2; count of bases not matched to a gene: 2. Germline V gene lookup returns CDR1 MNHEY and CDR2 SVGEGT. The CDR3 loop spans 14 amino acids. CDR3 sequence (DNA): TGTGCCAGCAGTTATACAGGGGGCACCTACGAGCAGTACTTC. Amino acids: CASSYTGGTYEQYF.

The chain recombines TRBV4-1 with TRBJ1-5; D is perhaps TRBD1 (6 bases). The CDR3 runs 17 residues. Between the trimmed V and J ends, which lost 0 bases and 5 bases, there was a span of 17 bases. The germline V gene encodes CDR1 MGHRA and CDR2 YSYEKL. Here the CDR3 DNA reads TGCGCCAGCAGCCAAGATCCCTTCAGGAGGGGGGATCAGCCCCAGCATTTT. This encodes CASSQDPFRRGDQPQHF.

The rearrangement joins TRBV27 to TRBJ2-5, with 10 bases identical to TRBD1. The V and J ends lost 4 bases and 5 bases, in that order; junction bases with no gene match: 7. CDR1 MNHEY and CDR2 SMNVEV come from the germline V gene (reference sequence). This CDR3 has 15 residues. The DNA of the CDR3 is TGTGCCAGCAGTTCCCGGGACAGGGGAGTTGAGACCCAGTACTTC. This sequence encodes CASSSRDRGVETQYF.

The gene calls are TRBV10-3 and TRBJ1-1, with a weak D call TRBD1 (5 bases). Trimming shortened V by 2 bases and J by 10 bases, and 11 bases separated the two germline ends. CDR1 is ENHRY and CDR2 is SYGVKD in the germline V gene. This CDR3 has 12 amino acids. CDR3 sequence: CAISEEGNVAFF. DNA for the CDR3: TGTGCCATCAGTGAGGAGGGGAACGTAGCTTTCTTT.

This clonotype has just a few counts. The chain is built from TRBV12-3 or TRBV12-4 and TRBJ1-1, with D perhaps TRBD1 (5 bases). V was shortened by 3 bases and J by 5 bases, with 16 bases between the two germline ends. This CDR3 contains 15 residues. CDR3 loop: CASSFGRVLGTEAFF. The CDR3 nucleotides read TGTGCCAGCAGTTTTGGCAGGGTGTTGGGAACTGAAGCTTTCTTT.

The chain has TRBV12-3 or TRBV12-4 and TRBJ2-1, with no clear D. The V gene lost 1 base and the J gene lost 8 bases, with 12 bases spanning the gap. CDR3 length equals 14 residues. DNA of the CDR3: TGTGCCAGCAGTTTAGATTCAGCGTATGATGAGCAGTTCTTC. It yields the protein CASSLDSAYDEQFF.

A word on this clonotype: Its ends do not fully match the called genes, so a read error is possible. CDR3 protein: CASSLIRDLREAQYF. CDR3 in DNA: TGCGCCAGCAGCCTGATCCGGGATCTAAGAGAGGCCCAGTACTTC. J is TRBJ2-5 and V is TRBV5-1; D may be TRBD2 (5 bases). The CDR3 totals 15 residues. Germline-derived CDR1 and CDR2 are SGHRS and YFSETQ.

The chain couples TRBV29-1 to TRBJ1-1; maybe TRBD1 (6 bases). The germline V and J ends were trimmed by 4 bases and 3 bases, with 12 bases remaining between them. The CDR3 spans 13 residues. CDR1 SQVTM and CDR2 ANQGSEA come from the germline V gene. The CDR3 bases are TGCAGCGTTGGGTGGGGGGCTGACACTGAAGCTTTCTTT. Protein product: CSVGWGADTEAFF.

The chain joins TRBV5-6 to TRBJ2-2; the match to TRBD1 covers 9 bases. The CDR3 is made up of 17 amino acids. Trimming took 4 bases from V and 2 from J; bases not matched to a gene: 9. Looked up from germline, CDR1 is SGHDT and CDR2 is YYEEEE. Here the CDR3 DNA reads TGTGCCAGCAGCCCCGCCTACAGGGGGCTAAACACCGGGGAGCTGTTTTTT. Protein: CASSPAYRGLNTGELFF.

This clonotype was seen only a few times. The chain employs TRBV20-1 and TRBJ2-7; D gene uncertain. The CDR3 has 11 residues. V dropped 5 bases and J dropped 4 bases, with 9 bases sitting between them. Looked up from germline, CDR1 is DFQATT and CDR2 is SNEGSKA (reference sequence). CDR3 nucleotide sequence: TGCAGTGCTTCCTCCCCGTACGAGCAGTACTTC. Residues: CSASSPYEQYF.

The rearrangement uses TRBV27 and TRBJ1-6, with 11 nucleotides matching TRBD1. V trimming: 4 bases; J trimming: 9 bases; junction bases outside the gene matches: 2. Germline values: CDR1 MNHEY, CDR2 SMNVEV (reference sequence). CDR3 length: 14 residues. Written as DNA, the CDR3 is TGTGCCAGCAGTTCGGGACAGGGGGGTTCACCCCTCCACTTT. As protein: CASSSGQGGSPLHF.

V usage is TRBV6-5 and J usage is TRBJ1-2, with no clear D. V was cut by 0 bases and J by 2 bases, with 13 bases left in between. The CDR3 has 16 residues. Germline CDR1 is MNHEY and CDR2 is SVGAGI. The CDR3: CASSYSIAPVNYGYTF. The CDR3 coding sequence is TGTGCCAGCAGTTACTCGATTGCCCCAGTGAACTATGGCTACACCTTC.

This rearrangement joins TRBV2 to TRBJ2-1; D might be TRBD1 or TRBD2, each matching 5 bases. The V gene lost 6 bases and the J gene lost 6 bases, with 18 bases spanning the gap. This CDR3 spans 15 amino acids. Germline values: CDR1 SNHLY, CDR2 FYNNEI. CDR3 residues: CASRPGRRMANEQFF. CDR3 DNA sequence: TGTGCCAGCAGACCGGGACGCAGGATGGCCAATGAGCAGTTCTTC.

This clonotype has only one observation. This chain uses TRBV7-3 with TRBJ2-1; 8 bases fit TRBD1. V trimming: 2 bases; J trimming: 0 bases; junction bases outside the gene matches: 6. The CDR3 has 17 amino acids. Germline V gives CDR1 SGHTA, CDR2 FQGTGA. This CDR3 is CASSLPRQGSSYNEQFF. The CDR3 nucleotides read TGTGCCAGCAGCTTACCCAGACAGGGGAGCTCCTACAATGAGCAGTTCTTC.

CDR3 in amino acids: CASSRDRASYEQYF. The DNA of the CDR3 is TGTGCCAGCAGTCGGGACAGGGCCTCCTACGAGCAGTACTTC. V gene TRBV5-4 combines with J gene TRBJ2-7; TRBD1 matches at 9 bases. The CDR3 loop spans 14 amino acids. V was pared by 5 bases and J by 0 bases, with 3 bases of the junction left unmatched. Germline assignment: CDR1 SGHNT and CDR2 YYREEE (reference sequence). Full variable domain (remainder filled in from reference TRBV5-4 and TRBJ2-7): ETGVTQSPTHLIKTRGQQVTLRCSSQSGHNTVSWYQQALGQGPQFIFQYYREEENGRGNFPPRFSGLQFPNYSSELNVNALELDDSALYLCASSRDRASYEQYFGPGTRLTVT.

Only a few counts were recorded for this clonotype. This sequence joins TRBV24-1 and TRBJ1-5; no clear D. V was cut by 9 bases and J by 3 bases, with 11 bases left in between. The length of the CDR3 is 13 residues. In germline, CDR1 is KGHDR, CDR2 SFDVKD. The DNA of the CDR3 is TGTGCCACCGCCCGGACGGCCAATCAGCCCCAGCATTTT. It yields the protein CATARTANQPQHF.

This chain links TRBV28 with TRBJ2-1, with 8 positions matching TRBD2. This CDR3 is 15 amino acids long. Trimming took 6 bases from V and 0 from J; bases not matched to a gene: 4. CDR1 and CDR2 (germline): MDHEN, SYDVKM. CDR3 amino acids: CASRTAGVSYNEQFF. DNA for the CDR3: TGTGCCAGCAGGACAGCGGGAGTCTCCTACAATGAGCAGTTCTTC.

The genes are TRBV6-2 or TRBV6-3 and TRBJ1-1; 7 nucleotides align to TRBD1. Germline CDR1 is MNHEY and CDR2 is SVGEGT. The junction had 7 bases not matched to a gene; V was cut back by 5 bases and J by 1 base. The CDR3 is 15 residues long. CDR3 nucleotides: TGTGCCAGCAGTCCGCAACAGGGGAGGAACACTGAAGCTTTCTTT. The encoded protein is CASSPQQGRNTEAFF.

The V and J genes are TRBV28 and TRBJ2-7; no definite D call. Germline V gene sequence: CDR1 MDHEN, CDR2 SYDVKM. Between the trimmed V and J ends, which lost 5 bases and 5 bases, there was a span of 7 bases. The CDR3 covers 11 residues. The CDR3 bases are TGTGCCAGCAGTAGTACACACGAGCAGTACTTC. Translation gives CASSSTHEQYF.

This clonotype was observed a few times. The genes are TRBV12-3 or TRBV12-4 and TRBJ1-1, with D possibly matching TRBD1 (5 bases). Trimming shortened V by 2 bases and J by 6 bases, and 10 bases separated the two germline ends. This CDR3 has 13 residues. CDR3 sequence reads: CASSLLGGAEAFF. The CDR3 DNA is TGTGCCAGCAGTTTACTCGGGGGGGCTGAAGCTTTCTTT.